The next 3 T cell receptor beta chains were all read from a single sample in a study of T cell repertoires in cytomegalovirus infection (dated by TCRdb to the late 2010s). Instrument on record: Illumina HiSeq 1500. TCRdb applied fastp at Q25 and MiXCR to the public reads, then kept only in-frame beta chains. Every distinct CDR3 protein forms one entry, paired with its most common genes and DNA. Here the sample has about 490,000 distinct CDR3 sequences; around 11% occur a single time. Of the sample, 10% to 13% is held by the ten largest clones. The sequenced material came from PBMCs. The source of these receptors is a human donor in good health (CMV status not recorded). Some clones in this sample may be carry-over from other donors' samples.

This clonotype showed up many times. The V gene is TRBV27, the J gene TRBJ2-1, with 11 bases matching TRBD1. Germline CDR1 is MNHEY and CDR2 is SMNVEV (reference sequence). Trimming at V came to 6 bases and at J to 7 bases, leaving 8 bases not matched to a gene. The CDR3 is 15 amino acids. The DNA for the CDR3 is TGTGCCAGCAGGAACCCGGGACAGGGGGGAAATGAGCAGTTCTTC. Translated: CASRNPGQGGNEQFF.

This clonotype was counted ten times or more. V usage is TRBV20-1 and J usage is TRBJ1-5; perhaps TRBD1 as D (6 bases). Germline loops: CDR1 DFQATT, CDR2 SNEGSKA (reference sequence). V was shortened by 3 bases and J by 5 bases, with 14 bases between the two germline ends. The CDR3 consists of 14 residues. Here the CDR3 DNA reads TGCAGTGCTAGGGAGGAGGGGGGGGATCAGCCCCAGCATTTT. It translates to CSAREEGGDQPQHF.

Only a few counts were recorded for this clonotype. The rearrangement links TRBV29-1 to TRBJ2-3, with D hard to call. CDR1 SQVTM and CDR2 ANQGSEA come from the germline V gene. The CDR3 is 15 amino acids. With 0 bases removed from V and 2 bases from J, the gap between germline ends came to 12 bases. The CDR3 here is CSVEDVLVATDTQYF. In DNA form, the CDR3 reads TGCAGCGTTGAAGATGTCTTGGTGGCCACAGATACGCAGTATTTT.